The rows below give T cell receptor beta chains drawn from one sample of a study of T cell clones after liver transplantation. Sequencing was performed with immunoSEQ multiplex PCR; in TCRdb, only in-frame clones are kept and a portion is missing. The table records 68,000 or so clones, 92% of them present only once. Here the sequenced sample was CD4+ T cells from blood, taken approximately 26 months after liver transplant. Receptors originate from a human patient who received a liver transplant. Among the T cells, some may be from the graft donor. The CDR3 runs from the conserved cysteine through the conserved F or W. A D gene is named only where the DNA matches it firmly. The size entry is marked missing in some rows and otherwise reads once, few, many or a size class.

NA | TRBJ1-1 | TRBD1 | TRBV19 | CASSKTTGVTEAFF | TGTGCCAGTAGTAAGACGACAGGGGTGACTGAAGCTTTCTTT
NA | TRBJ2-7 | TRBD2 | TRBV5-1 | CASSFQTSGGSYEQYF | TGCGCCAGCAGCTTCCAGACTAGCGGGGGCTCCTACGAGCAGTACTTC
NA | TRBJ2-3 | NA | TRBV30 | CAWGDSDTQYF | TGTGCCTGGGGGGACTCAGATACGCAGTATTTT
NA | TRBJ1-5 | NA | TRBV6-1 | CASSEVHTGQPQHF | TGTGCCAGCAGTGAAGTACATACGGGCCAGCCCCAGCATTTT
NA | TRBJ2-2 | NA | TRBV7-3 | CASSPTLAANTGELFF | TGTGCCAGCAGCCCCACACTAGCAGCGAACACCGGGGAGCTGTTTTTT
once | TRBJ1-2 | NA | TRBV6-1 | CASSEALPVGANNYGYTF | TGTGCCAGCAGTGAAGCGCTACCGGTGGGGGCAAATAACTATGGCTACACCTTC
NA | TRBJ2-7 | NA | TRBV28 | CASREQGYEQYF | TGTGCCAGCAGGGAACAGGGCTACGAGCAGTACTTC
NA | TRBJ2-3 | TRBD2 | TRBV5-4 | CASSLAGSAGEDTDTQYF | TGTGCCAGCAGCTTGGCCGGGTCGGCGGGAGAAGACACAGATACGCAGTATTTT
NA | TRBJ2-7 | NA | TRBV27 | CASSFPGSYEQYF | TGTGCCAGCAGTTTCCCGGGATCCTACGAGCAGTACTTC
NA | TRBJ2-5 | NA | TRBV18 | CASSPQPGHYQETQYF | TGTGCCAGCTCACCGCAACCGGGACACTACCAAGAGACCCAGTACTTC
NA | TRBJ2-7 | TRBD2 | TRBV10-3 | CAISEGGTSGMVLYF | TGTGCCATCAGTGAGGGGGGGACTAGCGGGATGGTCCTGTACTTC
NA | TRBJ2-7 | TRBD2 | TRBV13 | CASSSRGLAGEHSYEQYF | TGTGCCAGCAGCTCGCGGGGACTAGCGGGAGAACACTCCTACGAGCAGTACTTC
NA | TRBJ2-2 | NA | TRBV5-1 | CASSLRDSNTGELFF | TGCGCCAGCAGCCTCCGGGACTCTAACACCGGGGAGCTGTTTTTT
NA | TRBJ1-1 | NA | TRBV5-1 | CASSNPGGDTEAFF | TGCGCCAGCAGCAACCCAGGAGGGGACACTGAAGCTTTCTTT
NA | TRBJ2-7 | TRBD2 | TRBV5-6 | CASSLGLGGTSSYEQYF | TGTGCCAGCAGCCTTGGTTTGGGAGGGACGAGCTCCTACGAGCAGTACTTC